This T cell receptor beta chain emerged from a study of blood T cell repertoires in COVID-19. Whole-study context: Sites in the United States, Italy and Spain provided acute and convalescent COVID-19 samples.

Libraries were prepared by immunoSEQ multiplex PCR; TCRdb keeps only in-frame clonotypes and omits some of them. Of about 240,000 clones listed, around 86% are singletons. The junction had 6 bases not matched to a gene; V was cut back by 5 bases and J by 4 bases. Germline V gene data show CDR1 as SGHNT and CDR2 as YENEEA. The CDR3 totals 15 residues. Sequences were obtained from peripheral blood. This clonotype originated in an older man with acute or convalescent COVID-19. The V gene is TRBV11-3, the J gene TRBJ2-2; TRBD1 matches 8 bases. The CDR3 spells CASSPGTGSTGELFF. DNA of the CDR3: TGTGCCAGCAGCCCCGGGACAGGTTCCACCGGGGAGCTGTTTTTT.